A selection of T cell receptor beta chains follows, all from one sample in a study of shared clonotypes between healthy human individuals. TCRdb's copy holds only in-frame clones and misses some; the assay was immunoSEQ multiplex PCR. The sample contains a few hundred thousand clones, about 74% of which appear only once. The sample taken for sequencing was memory CD4+ T cells sorted from blood. The receptors originated from a man aged 25-45 years in good health. Each CDR3 is given with its conserved first and last residue. Fields, in order: CDR3 length, D gene, J gene, V gene, clone size, CDR3 DNA, CDR3 protein. The D gene is left open where the match is weak. Not all rows give a size; the values are once, few, many and, for expanded clones, a class.

len: 14; d_gene: TRBD1; j_gene: TRBJ2-7; v_gene: TRBV27; abundance: .; CDR3nt: TGTGCCAGCAGCTACGACATTAGGGGGCACGAGCAGTACTTC; CDR3aa: CASSYDIRGHEQYF
len: 15; d_gene: TRBD1; j_gene: TRBJ2-1; v_gene: TRBV11-2; abundance: .; CDR3nt: TGTGCCAGCAGCTATCAGGGGGACACCTACAATGAGCAGTTCTTC; CDR3aa: CASSYQGDTYNEQFF
len: 17; d_gene: .; j_gene: TRBJ2-3; v_gene: TRBV10-3; abundance: few; CDR3nt: TGTGCCATCAGTGAGGGTCCGGGTCGAGGGAGCACAGATACGCAGTATTTT; CDR3aa: CAISEGPGRGSTDTQYF
len: 16; d_gene: TRBD1; j_gene: TRBJ2-5; v_gene: TRBV5-1; abundance: .; CDR3nt: TGCGCCAGCAGCGAAACCGGGACAGGGGCGTGGGAGACCCAGTACTTC; CDR3aa: CASSETGTGAWETQYF
len: 12; d_gene: .; j_gene: TRBJ2-7; v_gene: TRBV30; abundance: .; CDR3nt: TGTGCCTCGAAACAGGGAACCTACGAGCAGTACTTC; CDR3aa: CASKQGTYEQYF
len: 13; d_gene: .; j_gene: TRBJ1-1; v_gene: TRBV7-2; abundance: .; CDR3nt: TGTGCCAGCAGTCTAACAGTGAACACTGAAGCTTTCTTT; CDR3aa: CASSLTVNTEAFF
len: 21; d_gene: TRBD2; j_gene: TRBJ2-7; v_gene: TRBV28; abundance: .; CDR3nt: TGTGCCAGCAGTTCCCCTCCGGGACTAGCGGGTAGTGGAAAACAACACTACGAGCAGTACTTC; CDR3aa: CASSSPPGLAGSGKQHYEQYF
len: 17; d_gene: TRBD2; j_gene: TRBJ2-5; v_gene: TRBV25-1; abundance: .; CDR3nt: TGTGCCAGCAGTGAAATTAGGGCCGGGACTAGCCAAGAGACCCAGTACTTC; CDR3aa: CASSEIRAGTSQETQYF
len: 14; d_gene: .; j_gene: TRBJ2-5; v_gene: TRBV9; abundance: .; CDR3nt: TGTGCCAGCAGCGTAGATCCTAGCCTAGAGACCCAGTACTTC; CDR3aa: CASSVDPSLETQYF
len: 15; d_gene: .; j_gene: TRBJ1-5; v_gene: TRBV5-1; abundance: .; CDR3nt: TGCGCCAGCAGCACGGACGGGGAGAGAAATCAGCCCCAGCATTTT; CDR3aa: CASSTDGERNQPQHF
len: 19; d_gene: TRBD2; j_gene: TRBJ2-1; v_gene: TRBV6-1; abundance: once; CDR3nt: TGTGCCAGCAGTGAAATGTCGGCTAGCGGGGGGAGCTCCTACAATGAGCAGTTCTTC; CDR3aa: CASSEMSASGGSSYNEQFF
len: 16; d_gene: .; j_gene: TRBJ1-3; v_gene: TRBV7-2; abundance: .; CDR3nt: TGTGCCAGCAGCTTTTACTCGGATCGTTCTGGAAACACCATATATTTT; CDR3aa: CASSFYSDRSGNTIYF
len: 16; d_gene: .; j_gene: TRBJ2-2; v_gene: TRBV5-3; abundance: many; CDR3nt: TGTGCCAGAAGCTTAAAGACAGACTCGAACACCGGGGAGCTGTTTTTT; CDR3aa: CARSLKTDSNTGELFF
len: 13; d_gene: .; j_gene: TRBJ1-1; v_gene: TRBV10-3; abundance: .; CDR3nt: TGTGCCACCACACTGGGAACGAACACTGAAGCTTTCTTT; CDR3aa: CATTLGTNTEAFF
len: 16; d_gene: TRBD2; j_gene: TRBJ2-5; v_gene: TRBV4-1; abundance: .; CDR3nt: TGCGCCAGCAGCCGATCTAGCGGGAGGGCCGAAGAGACCCAGTACTTC; CDR3aa: CASSRSSGRAEETQYF
len: 16; d_gene: .; j_gene: TRBJ1-1; v_gene: TRBV7-3; abundance: .; CDR3nt: TGTGCCAGCAGCTTAACGAGGGAGAAAAGGAACACTGAAGCTTTCTTT; CDR3aa: CASSLTREKRNTEAFF
len: 16; d_gene: TRBD2; j_gene: TRBJ2-7; v_gene: TRBV7-7; abundance: .; CDR3nt: TGTGCCAGCAGCCGATCACTAGCGCAGAGCTCCTACGAGCAGTACTTC; CDR3aa: CASSRSLAQSSYEQYF
len: 16; d_gene: TRBD1; j_gene: TRBJ2-7; v_gene: TRBV5-6; abundance: .; CDR3nt: TGTGCCAGCAGCTTACGGACAGGTCTTTTCACGTACGAGCAGTACTTC; CDR3aa: CASSLRTGLFTYEQYF
len: 14; d_gene: .; j_gene: TRBJ1-5; v_gene: TRBV6-1; abundance: .; CDR3nt: TGTGCCAGCAGTGAAGCGCGGAAGGGTCAGCCCCAGCATTTT; CDR3aa: CASSEARKGQPQHF
len: 11; d_gene: .; j_gene: TRBJ1-1; v_gene: TRBV20-1; abundance: few; CDR3nt: TGCAGTGCTAGAGACCTAGGTGAAGCTTTCTTT; CDR3aa: CSARDLGEAFF
len: 17; d_gene: .; j_gene: TRBJ2-1; v_gene: TRBV2; abundance: .; CDR3nt: TGTGCCAGCAGTGCCTCCCCCGACGGAAGCTCCTACAATGAGCAGTTCTTC; CDR3aa: CASSASPDGSSYNEQFF
len: 15; d_gene: TRBD2; j_gene: TRBJ2-1; v_gene: TRBV6-5; abundance: .; CDR3nt: TGTGCCAGCAGCTCCGGGACTAGCGACTACAATGAGCAGTTCTTC; CDR3aa: CASSSGTSDYNEQFF
len: 18; d_gene: TRBD1; j_gene: TRBJ2-1; v_gene: TRBV2; abundance: .; CDR3nt: TGTGCCAGCAGTCCCCGGGACAGGGCATCCCCGGCCTACAATGAGCAGTTCTTC; CDR3aa: CASSPRDRASPAYNEQFF
len: 18; d_gene: TRBD1; j_gene: TRBJ2-5; v_gene: TRBV5-5; abundance: .; CDR3nt: TGTGCCAGCAGCTTGCCGGCAGGGGGCGGCTTGGGCCAAGAGACCCAGTACTTC; CDR3aa: CASSLPAGGGLGQETQYF
len: 13; d_gene: .; j_gene: TRBJ2-7; v_gene: TRBV5-1; abundance: .; CDR3nt: TGCGCCAGCAGTCCGGAGGGGGTCGGCGAGCAGTACTTC; CDR3aa: CASSPEGVGEQYF
len: 15; d_gene: TRBD2; j_gene: TRBJ2-1; v_gene: TRBV7-9; abundance: .; CDR3nt: TGTGCCAGCAGCTTTAGCGGGAGCTCCTACAATGAGCAGTTCTTC; CDR3aa: CASSFSGSSYNEQFF
len: 12; d_gene: TRBD2; j_gene: TRBJ2-3; v_gene: TRBV6-6; abundance: .; CDR3nt: TGTGCCAGTAGCCGGGGGGCAGATACGCAGTATTTT; CDR3aa: CASSRGADTQYF
len: 13; d_gene: .; j_gene: TRBJ1-1; v_gene: TRBV10-3; abundance: .; CDR3nt: TGTGCCATCAGTGAGAGTCTGAACTCTGAAGCTTTCTTT; CDR3aa: CAISESLNSEAFF
len: 15; d_gene: TRBD2; j_gene: TRBJ2-2; v_gene: TRBV6-1; abundance: few; CDR3nt: TGTGCCAGCAGTGTGGCGGGAGATTACCCCGGGGAGCTGTTTTTT; CDR3aa: CASSVAGDYPGELFF
len: 13; d_gene: .; j_gene: TRBJ2-4; v_gene: TRBV7-9; abundance: .; CDR3nt: TGTGCCAGCAGCTTATCGGGGACTAACATTCAGTACTTC; CDR3aa: CASSLSGTNIQYF
len: 17; d_gene: TRBD2; j_gene: TRBJ2-2; v_gene: TRBV9; abundance: .; CDR3nt: TGTGCCAGCAGCGTAGAGTCTGGGGGACTAGTATTCGGGGAGCTGTTTTTT; CDR3aa: CASSVESGGLVFGELFF
len: 17; d_gene: .; j_gene: TRBJ1-1; v_gene: TRBV4-1; abundance: .; CDR3nt: TGCGCCAGCAGCCCCTACCTTGCCGGCGAGTTGGGCACTGAAGCTTTCTTT; CDR3aa: CASSPYLAGELGTEAFF
len: 14; d_gene: .; j_gene: TRBJ2-1; v_gene: TRBV5-6; abundance: .; CDR3nt: TGTGCCAGCAGCTCGGGACCGCTCCACAATGAGCAGTTCTTC; CDR3aa: CASSSGPLHNEQFF
len: 15; d_gene: TRBD1; j_gene: TRBJ1-2; v_gene: TRBV4-2; abundance: .; CDR3nt: TGTGCCAGCAGCCAAACCGGGACAGTGAACTATGGCTACACCTTC; CDR3aa: CASSQTGTVNYGYTF
len: 18; d_gene: TRBD1; j_gene: TRBJ2-2; v_gene: TRBV4-1; abundance: .; CDR3nt: TGCGCCAGCAGCCGAAGGCCCCCGGACAGGGGTTATGACGGGGAGCTGTTTTTT; CDR3aa: CASSRRPPDRGYDGELFF
len: 17; d_gene: TRBD1; j_gene: TRBJ2-7; v_gene: TRBV4-3; abundance: .; CDR3nt: TGCGCCAGCAGCCAAAACTACGACAGGGCCTCATCCTACGAGCAGTACTTC; CDR3aa: CASSQNYDRASSYEQYF
len: 18; d_gene: .; j_gene: TRBJ1-1; v_gene: TRBV5-5; abundance: .; CDR3nt: TGTGCCAGCAGCTCCAACACCGGGACACGGTGGGCGAACACTGAAGCTTTCTTT; CDR3aa: CASSSNTGTRWANTEAFF
len: 12; d_gene: .; j_gene: TRBJ2-4; v_gene: TRBV14; abundance: .; CDR3nt: TGTGCCAGCAGCCCCCATGGAAACATTCAGTACTTC; CDR3aa: CASSPHGNIQYF
len: 16; d_gene: TRBD2; j_gene: TRBJ2-1; v_gene: TRBV19; abundance: .; CDR3nt: TGTGCCAGTAGTACCCCCCTAGCGGGAGGTTCTCGAAGGCAGTTCTTC; CDR3aa: CASSTPLAGGSRRQFF
len: 15; d_gene: .; j_gene: TRBJ2-5; v_gene: TRBV25-1; abundance: few; CDR3nt: TGTGCCAGCAGTGATCTCAGGGCTAAAGAGGAGACCCAGTACTTC; CDR3aa: CASSDLRAKEETQYF
len: 10; d_gene: .; j_gene: TRBJ2-1; v_gene: TRBV20-1; abundance: .; CDR3nt: TGCAGTGCCCAGGGGAATGAGCAGTTCTTC; CDR3aa: CSAQGNEQFF